Shown below are 15 T cell receptor beta chains from a single sample sequenced in a study of blood T cell repertoires in COVID-19. Generated by immunoSEQ multiplex PCR, the TCRdb table keeps only in-frame clones and is missing some. The data show about 89,000 clones, 65% to 90% seen once. Material for sequencing was peripheral blood. All receptors come from a man older than 75 with active or convalescent COVID-19.

This clone was counted a single time. The chain employs TRBV18 and TRBJ2-1; TRBD1 matches 7 bases. The CDR3 is 15 residues long. The ends lost 8 bases at V and 6 bases at J; junction bases unmatched: 13. Germline V gene data show CDR1 as KGHSH and CDR2 as LQKENI. The CDR3 loop reads CASRGTEKILNEQFF. CDR3 bases: TGTGCCAGCAGGGGGACAGAGAAGATTCTCAATGAGCAGTTCTTC.

The chain is built from TRBV7-8 and TRBJ2-7; 7 bases are a match to TRBD1. The trim removed 5 bases at V and 2 bases at J, leaving 6 bases unmatched. The CDR3 spans 14 residues. The germline V gene has CDR1 SGHVS and CDR2 FQNEAQ. CDR3 amino acids: CASSKQGSTYEQYF. CDR3 in DNA: TGTGCCAGCAGCAAACAGGGGTCCACCTACGAGCAGTACTTC.

This chain links TRBV3-1 (or the pseudogene TRBV3-2) with TRBJ2-7; 13 positions agree with TRBD2. The CDR3 is made up of 15 amino acids. Germline V CDR1 and CDR2: LGHDT, YNNKEL (reference sequence). V shed 3 bases and J 2 bases; nucleotides not matched to a gene: 1. This CDR3 reads CASSQGLAGPYEQYF. CDR3 bases: TGTGCCAGCAGCCAGGGACTAGCGGGACCCTACGAGCAGTACTTC.

The J gene is TRBJ2-1, the V gene TRBV30; D remains unclear. The V gene lost 4 bases and the J gene lost 9 bases, with 10 bases spanning the gap. Germline V gene lookup returns CDR1 GTSNPN and CDR2 SVGIG (reference sequence). The CDR3 extends over 11 amino acids. The CDR3 reads CAWTHYGEQFF. DNA for the CDR3: TGTGCCTGGACCCATTACGGTGAGCAGTTCTTC.

The chain joins TRBV2 to TRBJ2-2; TRBD1 aligns across 9 bases. Germline lookup yields CDR1 SNHLY and CDR2 FYNNEI. This CDR3 is built from 14 residues. Unmatched junction bases numbered 5, after V lost 8 bases and J lost 4 bases. In DNA, the CDR3 is TGTGCCAGCGCTCGGGACAGGGCCACCGGGGAGCTGTTTTTT. Protein sequence: CASARDRATGELFF.

This sequence joins TRBV9 and TRBJ2-2; 10 bases align to TRBD1. Germline-derived CDR1 and CDR2 are SGDLS and YYNGEE. The CDR3 is made up of 17 amino acids. V was clipped by 0 bases and J by 4 bases; unmatched bases: 6. CDR3 in amino acids: CASSVAPGDRGTGELFF. In DNA form, the CDR3 reads TGTGCCAGCAGCGTAGCCCCTGGGGACAGGGGCACCGGGGAGCTGTTTTTT.

The chain joins TRBV19 to TRBJ1-6, with TRBD1 matching over 8 bases. V lost 3 bases to trimming and J lost 6 bases; unmatched junction nucleotides: 7. The CDR3 extends over 16 amino acids. The germline V gene has CDR1 LNHDA and CDR2 SQIVND (reference sequence). The CDR3: CASSIGGTGLNSPLHF. CDR3 DNA sequence: TGTGCCAGTAGTATCGGCGGGACAGGACTTAATTCACCCCTCCACTTT.

This chain connects TRBV7-3 to TRBJ2-3; D might be TRBD1 (5 bases). In germline, CDR1 is SGHTA, CDR2 FQGTGA. V lost 5 bases and J lost 4, with 10 bases in between. The CDR3 sequence is 13 residues long. In DNA, the CDR3 is TGTGCCAGCAGCCCCCAGGGTCCAGATACGCAGTATTTT. Its translation is CASSPQGPDTQYF.

This clone was counted only a few times. This rearrangement joins TRBV11-2 to TRBJ2-7; D unresolved. Germline CDR1 SGHAT, CDR2 FQNNGV. V shed 5 bases and J shed 5 bases, with 25 bases lying between them. The CDR3 totals 17 residues. CDR3 DNA sequence: TGTGCCAGCAGCGACTGGAAGATGGGTTCGAGCCGTGACGAGCAGTACTTC. Encoded protein: CASSDWKMGSSRDEQYF.

The chain has TRBV6-5 and TRBJ1-2; D may be TRBD1 (6 bases). The V end was cut by 6 bases, the J end by 1 base, with 15 bases between. The germline V gene has CDR1 MNHEY and CDR2 SVGAGI. This CDR3 is built from 15 residues. CDR3 residues: CASRRRTAVNYGYTF. The CDR3 DNA follows: TGTGCCAGCAGACGTCGGACAGCAGTTAACTATGGCTACACCTTC.

This chain links TRBV5-4 with TRBJ2-3, with TRBD2 identical over 10 bases. CDR3 length: 15 residues. From germline, CDR1 is SGHNT and CDR2 YYREEE (reference sequence). The J segment lost 7 bases and the V segment lost 0 bases, leaving 5 bases of the junction unmatched. The CDR3 spells CASSLASSGRYTQYF. The CDR3 nucleotides are TGTGCCAGCAGCTTGGCTTCTAGCGGGAGATATACGCAGTATTTT.

This chain joins TRBV2 and TRBJ1-3; no clear D. V lost 5 bases to trimming and J lost 2 bases, with 13 bases between them. This CDR3 contains 15 residues. Germline CDR1 and CDR2: SNHLY and FYNNEI. The CDR3 is CASSFTEGPGNTIYF. The DNA of the CDR3 is TGTGCCAGCAGTTTTACGGAGGGTCCTGGAAACACCATATATTTT. Complete variable domain (other parts from reference TRBV2 and TRBJ1-3): EPEVTQTPSHQVTQMGQEVILRCVPISNHLYFYWYRQILGQKVEFLVSFYNNEISEKSEIFDDQFSVERPDGSNFTLKIRSTKLEDSAMYFCASSFTEGPGNTIYFGEGSWLTVV.

The chain combines TRBV3-1 (or the pseudogene TRBV3-2) with TRBJ2-6; possible D gene TRBD1, 6 bases. CDR1 and CDR2 from the germline V gene are LGHDT and YNNKEL (reference sequence). The CDR3 has 16 amino acids. Trimming took off 1 base at V and 2 bases at J, with 9 bases between the two ends. CDR3: CASSQVTGTGANVLTF. DNA for the CDR3: TGTGCCAGCAGCCAAGTAACAGGGACTGGGGCCAACGTCCTGACTTTC.

The J gene is TRBJ1-1, the V gene TRBV10-3; D is uncertain. The CDR3 covers 13 residues. Germline V CDR1 and CDR2: ENHRY, SYGVKD. Trimming shortened V by 5 bases and J by 2 bases, and 9 bases separated the two germline ends. CDR3 loop: CAISPTGNTEAFF. CDR3 nucleotide sequence: TGTGCCATCAGTCCCACGGGAAACACTGAAGCTTTCTTT.

The V and J genes are TRBV5-1 and TRBJ1-2; D remains unclear. V was pared by 0 bases and J by 2 bases, with 5 bases between. This CDR3 is built from 13 residues. CDR1 SGHRS and CDR2 YFSETQ come from the germline V gene. The DNA of the CDR3 is TGCGCCAGCAGCTTGGGGCAGAACTATGGCTACACCTTC. As protein: CASSLGQNYGYTF.